Below, 2 T cell receptor beta chains from the same sample are listed, as sequenced in a study of blood T cells in healthy people across ages. Sample-barcoded 5' priming and a J-beta primer mix drove a second PCR of about 6 to 11 cycles. TCRdb used MiXCR to reprocess the 5' RACE reads, holding one entry per CDR3 protein. Here the sample spans about 380,000 distinct CDR3 sequences, approximately 47% being singletons. Sequenced sample: blood. The origin of the receptors is a man aged 55 to 69 in good health.

This clonotype has more than one count but fewer than ten. The chain is built from TRBV10-3 and TRBJ2-7; the D is unclear. CDR1 ENHRY and CDR2 SYGVKD come from the germline V gene. V was clipped by 3 bases and J by 2 bases, with 11 bases between them. CDR3 size: 14 residues. DNA of the CDR3: TGTGCCATCAGTGAATCTGACGGGCCCTACGAGCAGTACTTC. It is translated as CAISESDGPYEQYF.

This chain joins TRBV7-9 and TRBJ2-1; a possible D gene is TRBD1 (6 bases). The germline V and J ends were trimmed by 6 bases and 5 bases, with 14 bases remaining between them. The germline CDR1 and CDR2 sequences are SEHNR and FQNEAQ (reference sequence). This CDR3 comprises 14 residues. The CDR3 bases are TGTGCCAGCAGACAGGGAGCAACCCACAATGAGCAGTTCTTC. Residues: CASRQGATHNEQFF. Filled out from reference TRBV7-9 and TRBJ2-1, the complete variable domain reads DTGVSQNPRHKITKRGQNVTFRCDPISEHNRLYWYRQTLGQGPEFLTYFQNEAQLEKSRLLSDRFSAERPKGSFSTLEIQRTEQGDSAMYLCASRQGATHNEQFFGPGTRLTVL.